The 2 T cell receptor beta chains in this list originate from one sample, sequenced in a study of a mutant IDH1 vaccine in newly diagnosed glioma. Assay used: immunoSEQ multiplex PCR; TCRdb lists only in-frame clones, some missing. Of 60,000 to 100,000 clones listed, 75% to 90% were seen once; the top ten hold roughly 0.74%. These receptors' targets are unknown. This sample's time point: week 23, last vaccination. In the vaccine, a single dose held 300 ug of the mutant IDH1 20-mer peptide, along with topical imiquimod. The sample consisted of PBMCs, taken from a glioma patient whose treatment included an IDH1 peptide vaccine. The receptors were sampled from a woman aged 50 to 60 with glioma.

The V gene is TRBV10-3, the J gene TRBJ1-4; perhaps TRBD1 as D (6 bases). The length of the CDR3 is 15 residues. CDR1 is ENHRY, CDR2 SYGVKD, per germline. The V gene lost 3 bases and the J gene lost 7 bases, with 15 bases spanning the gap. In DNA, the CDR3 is TGTGCCATCAGTGACGCAAAAGGGGGGAGTGAAAAACTGTTTTTT. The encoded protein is CAISDAKGGSEKLFF.

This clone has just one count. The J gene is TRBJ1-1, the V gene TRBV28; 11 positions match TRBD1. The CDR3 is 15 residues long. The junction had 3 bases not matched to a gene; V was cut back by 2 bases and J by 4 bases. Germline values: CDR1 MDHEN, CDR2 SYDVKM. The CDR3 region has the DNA TGTGCCAGCAGTTTAGGACAGGGGGCTGGCACTGAAGCTTTCTTT. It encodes CASSLGQGAGTEAFF.